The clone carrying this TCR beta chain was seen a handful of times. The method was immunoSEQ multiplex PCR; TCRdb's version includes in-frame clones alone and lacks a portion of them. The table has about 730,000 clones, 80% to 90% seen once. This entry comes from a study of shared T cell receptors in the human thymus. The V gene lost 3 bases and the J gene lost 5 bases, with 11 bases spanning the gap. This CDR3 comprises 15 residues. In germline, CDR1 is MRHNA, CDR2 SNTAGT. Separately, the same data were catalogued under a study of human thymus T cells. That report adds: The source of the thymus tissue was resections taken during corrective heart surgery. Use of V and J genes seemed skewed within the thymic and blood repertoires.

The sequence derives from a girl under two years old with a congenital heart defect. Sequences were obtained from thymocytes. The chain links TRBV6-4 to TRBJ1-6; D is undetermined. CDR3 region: CASSENGGNNSPLHF. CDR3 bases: TGTGCCAGCAGTGAAAACGGCGGCAATAATTCACCCCTCCACTTT.